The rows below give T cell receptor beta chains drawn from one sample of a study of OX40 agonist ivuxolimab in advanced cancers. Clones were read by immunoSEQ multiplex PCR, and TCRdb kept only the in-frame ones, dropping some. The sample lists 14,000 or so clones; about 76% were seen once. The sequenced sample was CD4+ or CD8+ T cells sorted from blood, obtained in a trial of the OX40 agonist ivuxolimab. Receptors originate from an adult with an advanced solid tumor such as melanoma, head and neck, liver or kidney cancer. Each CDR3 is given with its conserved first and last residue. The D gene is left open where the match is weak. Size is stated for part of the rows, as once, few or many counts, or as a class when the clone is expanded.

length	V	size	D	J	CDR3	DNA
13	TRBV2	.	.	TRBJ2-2	CASSERGRGELFF	TGTGCCAGCAGTGAACGGGGAAGGGGGGAGCTGTTTTTT
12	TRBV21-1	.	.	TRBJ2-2	CASSSGAGELFF	TGTGCCAGCAGCAGTGGGGCCGGGGAGCTGTTTTTT
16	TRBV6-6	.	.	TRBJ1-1	CASSYSIPRVNTEAFF	TGTGCCAGCAGTTACTCGATTCCCAGGGTGAACACTGAAGCTTTCTTT
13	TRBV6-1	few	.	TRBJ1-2	CASSLDSNYGYTF	TGTGCCAGCAGCCTGGACAGCAACTATGGCTACACCTTC
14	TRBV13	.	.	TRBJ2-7	CAGSPAGLEREQYF	TGTGCCGGCAGCCCCGCCGGCCTCGAGAGAGAGCAGTACTTC
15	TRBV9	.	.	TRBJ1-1	CASSGGEGEDTEAFF	TGTGCCAGCAGCGGAGGGGAGGGGGAGGACACTGAAGCTTTCTTT
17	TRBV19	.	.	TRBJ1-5	CASSTDLTPYSNQPQHF	TGTGCCAGTAGTACGGATCTGACACCTTATAGCAATCAGCCCCAGCATTTT
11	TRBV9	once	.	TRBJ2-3	CASSDGDTQYF	TGTGCCAGCAGCGATGGGGATACGCAGTATTTT
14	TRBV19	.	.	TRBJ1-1	CASSIQGINTEAFF	TGTGCCAGTAGTATCCAGGGGATTAACACTGAAGCTTTCTTT
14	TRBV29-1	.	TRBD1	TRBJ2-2	CSVGGTGEAGELFF	TGCAGCGTTGGAGGGACAGGGGAGGCCGGGGAGCTGTTTTTT
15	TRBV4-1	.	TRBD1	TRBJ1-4	CASSPTGGFPEKLFF	TGCGCCAGCAGCCCGACAGGGGGTTTTCCGGAAAAACTGTTTTTT
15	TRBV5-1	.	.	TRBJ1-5	CASSLSDASNQPQHF	TGCGCCAGCAGCTTGTCTGACGCGAGCAATCAGCCCCAGCATTTT
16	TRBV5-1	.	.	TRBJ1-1	CASSVRYILFNTEAFF	TGCGCCAGCAGCGTCAGATACATTCTCTTCAACACTGAAGCTTTCTTT
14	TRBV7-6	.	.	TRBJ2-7	CASSPGWGSHEQYF	TGTGCCAGCAGCCCCGGGTGGGGATCCCACGAGCAGTACTTC
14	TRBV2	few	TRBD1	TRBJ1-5	CASSIWDSRQPQHF	TGTGCCAGCAGTATCTGGGACAGCCGTCAGCCCCAGCATTTT
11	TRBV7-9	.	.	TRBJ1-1	CASSEGVSAFF	TGTGCCAGCAGCGAAGGGGTATCTGCTTTCTTT
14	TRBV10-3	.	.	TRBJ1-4	CAPLPRATNEKLFF	TGTGCCCCTCTACCCAGGGCAACTAATGAAAAACTGTTTTTT
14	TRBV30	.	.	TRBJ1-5	CAWRGPGRNQPQHF	TGTGCCTGGAGGGGGCCGGGAAGGAATCAGCCCCAGCATTTT
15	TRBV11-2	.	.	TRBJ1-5	CASSLGIYSNQPQHF	TGTGCCAGCAGCTTAGGCATTTATAGCAATCAGCCCCAGCATTTT
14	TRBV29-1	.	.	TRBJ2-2	CSVETGRSTGELFF	TGCAGCGTTGAAACGGGGAGAAGCACCGGGGAGCTGTTTTTT
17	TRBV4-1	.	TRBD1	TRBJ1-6	CASSQGPRPGGYSPLHF	TGCGCCAGCAGCCAAGGGCCCCGGCCAGGGGGTTATTCACCCCTCCACTTT
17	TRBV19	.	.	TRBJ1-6	CASHLWGAGSYNSPLHF	TGTGCCAGTCACTTGTGGGGGGCTGGGTCCTATAATTCACCCCTCCACTTT
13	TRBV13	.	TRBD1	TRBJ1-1	CATGEGARTEAFF	TGTGCCACAGGCGAGGGGGCGCGGACTGAAGCTTTCTTT
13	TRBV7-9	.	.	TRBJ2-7	CASSKRTEREQYF	TGTGCCAGCAGCAAAAGGACGGAACGCGAGCAGTACTTC
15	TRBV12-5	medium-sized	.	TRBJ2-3	CASGYGYGGTDTQYF	TGTGCTAGTGGTTATGGATACGGGGGCACAGATACGCAGTATTTT
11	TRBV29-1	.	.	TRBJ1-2	CSVEGGYGYTF	TGCAGCGTTGAAGGGGGGTATGGCTACACCTTC
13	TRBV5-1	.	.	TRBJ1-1	CASSLARNTEAFF	TGCGCCAGCAGCTTGGCGAGGAACACTGAAGCTTTCTTT
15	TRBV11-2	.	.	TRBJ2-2	CASSPGGSNTGELFF	TGTGCCAGCAGCCCCGGGGGATCGAACACCGGGGAGCTGTTTTTT
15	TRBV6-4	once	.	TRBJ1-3	CASSDSPNSGNTIYF	TGTGCCAGCAGTGACAGTCCGAATTCTGGAAACACCATATATTTT
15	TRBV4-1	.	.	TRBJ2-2	CASSPTGLDTGELFF	TGCGCCAGCAGCCCCACAGGGCTAGACACCGGGGAGCTGTTTTTT
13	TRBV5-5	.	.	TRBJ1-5	CASSPGSNQPQHF	TGTGCCAGCAGCCCAGGGTCTAATCAGCCCCAGCATTTT
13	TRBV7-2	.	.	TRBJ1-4	CASSLALNEKLFF	TGTGCCAGCAGCTTAGCCCTTAATGAAAAACTGTTTTTT
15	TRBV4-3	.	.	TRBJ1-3	CASSQNREIGNTIYF	TGCGCCAGCAGCCAGAACAGGGAAATCGGAAACACCATATATTTT
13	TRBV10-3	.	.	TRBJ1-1	CAIREGLNTEAFF	TGTGCCATCAGAGAGGGGCTGAACACTGAAGCTTTCTTT
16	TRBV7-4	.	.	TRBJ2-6	CASSPSSQSRANVLTF	TGTGCCAGCAGCCCGAGCTCACAAAGTCGGGCCAACGTCCTGACTTTC
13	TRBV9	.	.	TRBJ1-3	CASSGWTGNTIYF	TGTGCCAGCAGCGGATGGACAGGAAACACCATATATTTT
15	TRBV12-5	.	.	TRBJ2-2	CASGFKKPNTGELFF	TGTGCTAGTGGTTTCAAGAAACCGAACACCGGGGAGCTGTTTTTT
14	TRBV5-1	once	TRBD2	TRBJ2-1	CASRPSGENNEQFF	TGCGCCAGCAGGCCTAGCGGGGAAAACAATGAGCAGTTCTTC
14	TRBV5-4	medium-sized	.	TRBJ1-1	CASSLKHPNTEAFF	TGTGCCAGCAGCTTGAAACACCCGAACACTGAAGCTTTCTTT
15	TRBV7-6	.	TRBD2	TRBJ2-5	CASSGGEGTQETQYF	TGTGCCAGCAGTGGGGGGGAGGGGACCCAAGAGACCCAGTACTTC
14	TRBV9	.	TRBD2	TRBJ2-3	CASSEDGGMDTQYF	TGTGCCAGCAGCGAGGACGGGGGGATGGATACGCAGTATTTT
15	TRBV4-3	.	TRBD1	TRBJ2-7	CASSQGNGQGYEQYF	TGCGCCAGCAGCCAAGGTAACGGACAGGGCTACGAGCAGTACTTC
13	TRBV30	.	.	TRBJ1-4	CAWSAGWNEKLFF	TGTGCCTGGAGTGCGGGGTGGAATGAAAAACTGTTTTTT
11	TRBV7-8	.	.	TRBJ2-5	CASSLQETQYF	TGTGCCAGCAGCTTACAAGAGACCCAGTACTTC
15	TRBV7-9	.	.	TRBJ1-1	CASSFNSAARTEAFF	TGTGCCAGCAGCTTCAATTCGGCGGCTCGAACTGAAGCTTTCTTT
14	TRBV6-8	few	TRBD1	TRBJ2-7	CASSYSQGAYEQYF	TGTGCCAGCAGTTACTCCCAGGGGGCCTACGAGCAGTACTTC
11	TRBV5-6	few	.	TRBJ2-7	CASSSSYEQYF	TGTGCCAGCAGTTCGTCCTACGAGCAGTACTTC
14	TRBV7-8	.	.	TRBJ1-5	CASSYGTRKQPQHF	TGTGCCAGCAGCTACGGGACACGCAAACAGCCCCAGCATTTT
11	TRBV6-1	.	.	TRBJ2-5	CASSYGGEQYF	TGTGCCAGCAGTTATGGCGGGGAGCAGTACTTC
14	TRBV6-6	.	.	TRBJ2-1	CASSYSGGYNEQFF	TGTGCCAGCAGTTACTCGGGGGGCTACAATGAGCAGTTCTTC
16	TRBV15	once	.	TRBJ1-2	CATSRDRGPQADGYTF	TGTGCCACCAGCAGAGATCGGGGACCTCAGGCGGATGGCTACACCTTC
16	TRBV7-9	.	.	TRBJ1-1	CASSLSGRGVPTEAFF	TGTGCCAGCAGCTTATCGGGCAGGGGAGTCCCCACTGAAGCTTTCTTT
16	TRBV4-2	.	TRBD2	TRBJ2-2	CASSQDASGGAGELFF	TGTGCCAGCAGCCAAGACGCTAGCGGGGGGGCCGGGGAGCTGTTTTTT
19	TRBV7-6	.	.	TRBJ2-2	CASSFFWGAGVENTGELFF	TGTGCCAGCAGCTTTTTTTGGGGGGCAGGGGTCGAGAACACCGGGGAGCTGTTTTTT
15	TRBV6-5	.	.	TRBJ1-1	CASSYNPGGNTEAFF	TGTGCCAGCAGTTACAACCCGGGGGGCAACACTGAAGCTTTCTTT
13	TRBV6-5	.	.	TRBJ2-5	CASSYKGLETQYF	TGTGCCAGCAGTTACAAGGGTTTGGAGACCCAGTACTTC
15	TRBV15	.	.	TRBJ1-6	CATSGRTAYNSPLHF	TGTGCCACCAGCGGGAGGACAGCTTATAATTCACCCCTCCACTTT
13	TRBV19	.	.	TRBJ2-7	CASSMGAGYEQYF	TGTGCCAGTAGTATGGGGGCAGGCTACGAGCAGTACTTC
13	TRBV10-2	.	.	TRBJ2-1	CASSEFRYNEQFF	TGCGCCAGCAGTGAGTTTCGGTACAATGAGCAGTTCTTC